The rows below give T cell receptor beta chains drawn from one sample of a study of blood T cell repertoires in COVID-19. Sequenced by immunoSEQ multiplex PCR; TCRdb stores in-frame clones only, minus some. The data show 65,000 or so clones, with around 87% seen just once and over 9% held by the top ten. Specimen: peripheral blood. The receptors derive from a human donor with acute or convalescent COVID-19. The donor label of this sample is uncertain. Each CDR3 is given with its conserved first and last residue. The D gene is left open where the match is weak. Only some rows state a clone size, as once, few, many or a class for expanded clones.

V gene	clone size	D gene	J gene	CDR3 protein	CDR3 DNA
TRBV28	-	-	TRBJ1-2	CASRPTNPYGYTF	TGTGCCAGCAGGCCGACAAATCCCTATGGCTACACCTTC
TRBV19	-	-	TRBJ1-2	CASSIPGTRNSYTF	TGTGCCAGTAGTATACCCGGGACACGGAACAGCTACACCTTC
TRBV4-2	-	TRBD2	TRBJ2-3	CASSQASLPGLAGGGSTDTQYF	TGTGCCAGCAGCCAAGCAAGTCTCCCGGGGCTAGCGGGAGGGGGTAGCACAGATACGCAGTATTTT
TRBV19	-	TRBD2	TRBJ2-3	CASSIEASGGASTQYF	TGTGCCAGTAGTATAGAGGCTAGCGGGGGGGCCAGTACGCAGTATTTT
TRBV18	-	-	TRBJ1-1	CASSPLGGRGTEAFF	TGTGCCAGCTCACCGCTTGGGGGGAGAGGCACTGAAGCTTTCTTT
TRBV4-1	-	-	TRBJ2-5	CASSQEGMRVQYF	TGCGCCAGCAGCCAAGAGGGGATGAGGGTCCAGTACTTC
TRBV6-6	-	TRBD1	TRBJ2-2	CASSPGTGGYQNTGELFF	TGTGCCAGCAGTCCCGGGACAGGGGGTTATCAGAACACCGGGGAGCTGTTTTTT
TRBV5-6	-	-	TRBJ2-2	CASSPVVAENTGELFF	TGTGCCAGCAGCCCGGTGGTAGCGGAGAACACCGGGGAGCTGTTTTTT
TRBV19	-	TRBD1	TRBJ1-1	CASSMGQGARTEAFF	TGTGCCAGTAGTATGGGCCAGGGGGCGCGCACTGAAGCTTTCTTT
TRBV18	-	-	TRBJ2-5	CASSPAGGETQYF	TGTGCCAGCTCACCCGCTGGGGGCGAGACCCAGTACTTC
TRBV28	-	TRBD1	TRBJ2-4	CASTRGQGQYF	TGTGCCAGCACCCGCGGACAGGGTCAGTACTTC
TRBV6-5	-	TRBD1	TRBJ2-2	CASSSEQGAGPGELFF	TGTGCCAGCAGTTCCGAACAGGGGGCGGGCCCCGGGGAGCTGTTTTTT
TRBV10-2	-	TRBD2	TRBJ2-7	CASSDATSGRYF	TGCGCCAGCAGTGACGCGACTAGCGGGAGGTACTTC
TRBV6-5	-	TRBD2	TRBJ2-5	CASSSLAGGLQETQYF	TGTGCCAGCAGTTCCTTGGCGGGGGGGTTACAAGAGACCCAGTACTTC
TRBV27	-	-	TRBJ1-2	CASRTENYGYTF	TGTGCCAGCCGGACAGAGAACTATGGCTACACCTTC
TRBV9	-	-	TRBJ2-3	CASSATPLGGTQYF	TGTGCCAGCAGCGCAACCCCCCTGGGGGGTACGCAGTATTTT
TRBV7-9	-	-	TRBJ1-1	CASSVTVNTEAFF	TGTGCCAGCAGCGTAACGGTGAACACTGAAGCTTTCTTT
TRBV24-1	-	TRBD1	TRBJ2-5	CATSETRDRQETQYF	TGTGCCACCAGTGAAACTCGGGACAGACAAGAGACCCAGTACTTC
TRBV29-1	-	-	TRBJ2-5	CSVDTRQGTETQYF	TGCAGCGTTGATACGCGGCAGGGGACAGAGACCCAGTACTTC
TRBV4-1	-	TRBD1	TRBJ2-5	CASSHPDRGEETQYF	TGCGCCAGCAGCCATCCCGACAGGGGTGAAGAGACCCAGTACTTC
TRBV10-2	-	TRBD1	TRBJ2-3	CASSDTGVGADTQYF	TGCGCCAGCAGTGACACAGGGGTCGGCGCAGATACGCAGTATTTT
TRBV30	-	TRBD2	TRBJ2-3	CAWSLGLAPDTQYF	TGTGCCTGGTCCTTGGGACTAGCGCCAGATACGCAGTATTTT
TRBV2	-	TRBD2	TRBJ2-3	CASDRGGVGTDTQYF	TGTGCCAGCGACCGGGGGGGCGTCGGCACAGATACGCAGTATTTT
TRBV7-3	-	-	TRBJ2-2	CASSLGGGDTGELFF	TGTGCCAGCAGCTTAGGAGGGGGCGACACCGGGGAGCTGTTTTTT
TRBV18	-	-	TRBJ2-2	CASSPGGIGTGELFF	TGTGCCAGCTCCCCGGGGGGCATCGGCACCGGGGAGCTGTTTTTT
TRBV6-2/TRBV6-3	-	TRBD2	TRBJ2-1	CASIPPGLAGENEQFF	TGTGCCAGCATCCCCCCCGGACTAGCGGGGGAAAATGAGCAGTTCTTC
TRBV12-3/TRBV12-4	once	TRBD2	TRBJ2-1	CASSSLAGNEQFF	TGTGCCAGCAGTTCCCTAGCGGGCAATGAGCAGTTCTTC
TRBV5-4	once	TRBD2	TRBJ2-1	CASSLALAGMNEQFF	TGTGCCAGCAGCTTGGCACTAGCGGGAATGAATGAGCAGTTCTTC
TRBV9	-	TRBD1	TRBJ1-1	CASSVGTGGAGTEAFF	TGTGCCAGCAGCGTAGGGACAGGGGGCGCGGGGACTGAAGCTTTCTTT
TRBV5-1	-	TRBD2	TRBJ2-7	CASSSTTSGTFYEQYF	TGCGCCAGCAGCTCAACGACTAGCGGGACATTCTACGAGCAGTACTTC
TRBV11-2	-	-	TRBJ1-2	CASSLGQGPNYGYTF	TGTGCCAGCAGCTTAGGTCAGGGCCCCAACTATGGCTACACCTTC
TRBV27	-	-	TRBJ2-2	CASSLEGGRKTGELFF	TGTGCCAGCAGTTTAGAGGGGGGGAGAAAAACCGGGGAGCTGTTTTTT
TRBV28	-	TRBD1	TRBJ1-6	CASSPTGGVYSPLHF	TGTGCCAGCAGTCCGACAGGGGGCGTTTATTCACCCCTCCACTTT
TRBV5-1	-	-	TRBJ2-7	CASILDPSSYEQYF	TGCGCCAGCATCCTAGACCCGAGCTCCTACGAGCAGTACTTC
TRBV10-1	-	-	TRBJ2-2	CASSEQPNTGELFF	TGCGCCAGCAGTGAACAGCCGAACACCGGGGAGCTGTTTTTT